A selection of T cell receptor beta chains follows, all from one sample in a study of blood T cell repertoires in COVID-19. Using immunoSEQ multiplex PCR, the repertoire was profiled, and TCRdb retains in-frame clones only, with some absent. The data show about 180,000 clones, with over 80% seen just once and less than 3.5% held by the top ten. Sequencing used peripheral blood. These receptors all come from an older woman with acute or convalescent COVID-19. Both conserved end residues are part of each CDR3.

V gene,CDR3 length,J gene,CDR3 protein
TRBV25-1,14,TRBJ1-1,CASSEYQGNTEAFF
TRBV19,17,TRBJ1-4,CASRNARGLVSDEKLFF
TRBV9,14,TRBJ1-4,CASSAGQPNEKLFF
TRBV29-1,12,TRBJ1-6,CSVRTANSPLHF
TRBV5-6,14,TRBJ1-6,CASRTTGAYSPLHF
TRBV6-5,16,TRBJ1-2,CASSYSNRPGRNGYTF
TRBV9,13,TRBJ2-3,CASSESMADTQYF
TRBV15,15,TRBJ1-5,CATSGEGHNNQPQHF
TRBV18,12,TRBJ2-5,CASSPSGETQYF
TRBV27,12,TRBJ2-7,CASTDRGYEQYF
TRBV3-1/TRBV3-2,15,TRBJ2-1,CASSQRTGVWNEQFF
TRBV28,14,TRBJ1-4,CASSSRQGGEKLFF
TRBV6-5,14,TRBJ2-7,CASGTGRSSYEQYF
TRBV29-1,19,TRBJ2-6,CSVENLRDRGISGANVLTF
TRBV6-2/TRBV6-3,14,TRBJ1-3,CASSFGDSGNTIYF
TRBV7-2,15,TRBJ2-1,CASSPRLAGDNEQFF
TRBV18,16,TRBJ2-5,CASSPPNRVDGETQYF
TRBV5-6,13,TRBJ2-1,CASSFQGTNEQFF
TRBV28,15,TRBJ1-4,CASSSAGQGGEKLFF
TRBV1,14,TRBJ2-3,CTIEGAVSTDTQYF
TRBV9,16,TRBJ2-7,CASSVGTDRGFYEQYF
TRBV25-1,14,TRBJ2-7,CASSDRAYSYEQYF
TRBV7-9,13,TRBJ2-3,CASSSTRLVTQYF
TRBV10-3,18,TRBJ1-1,CAISESGVGGLFRTEAFF
TRBV6-5,14,TRBJ2-1,CASSYRRGANEQFF
TRBV7-3,15,TRBJ2-3,CASSLSPRSTDTQYF
TRBV5-4,14,TRBJ2-7,CASSLAETDYEQYF
TRBV6-5,15,TRBJ1-1,CASSYSGQGNTEAFF
TRBV7-9,12,TRBJ1-2,CASSPYGGGYTF
TRBV7-9,14,TRBJ1-6,CASSRDRGNSPLHF
TRBV28,15,TRBJ2-2,CASSISGTGAGELFF
TRBV6-5,15,TRBJ1-5,CASSYTGGSNQPQHF
TRBV27,17,TRBJ2-3,CASSPGTGYGSTDTQYF
TRBV28,15,TRBJ2-3,CASVDLAGGTDTQYF
TRBV7-2,12,TRBJ2-3,CASSPDFFSQYF
TRBV6-5,15,TRBJ2-7,CASSYSRLSGYEQYF
TRBV10-1,15,TRBJ1-3,CASPRGKRSGNTIYF
TRBV29-1,14,TRBJ1-2,CSVVPFDQGNGYTF
TRBV5-1,15,TRBJ1-1,CASSLVGGSNTEAFF
TRBV5-5,15,TRBJ2-2,CASSFDRANTGELFF
TRBV4-3,15,TRBJ1-5,CASSHPRQDNQPQHF
TRBV18,18,TRBJ1-5,CASSPATGMGGRGQPQHF
TRBV7-2,18,TRBJ1-3,CASSLDPRDRVSGNTIYF
TRBV20-1,15,TRBJ2-1,CSASQSSGRYNEQFF
TRBV6-1,15,TRBJ1-5,CASSENRGRNQPQHF
TRBV25-1,17,TRBJ2-2,CASTRGTSGTNTGELFF
TRBV7-9,12,TRBJ1-1,CASSSGQGGTFF
TRBV5-1,15,TRBJ1-2,CASSLVQGANYGYTF
TRBV7-2,13,TRBJ2-7,CASSSDSAYEQYF
TRBV7-3,16,TRBJ1-3,CASSPGAQGGRNTIYF